The entry that follows covers one T cell receptor (beta chain) sequence. A much larger clonotype is one base distant, so this may be a read error. V was shortened by 4 bases and J by 2 bases, with 4 bases between the two germline ends. Germline V gene lookup returns CDR1 SEHNR and CDR2 FQNEAQ (reference sequence). There are 12 residues in the CDR3. The data belong to a study of CD8+ T cells in alopecia areata. Study context: Tofacitinib treatment spanned 6 to 18 months, with 6 months off drug afterward.

Treatment indicated: oral pan-JAK inhibitor, 5-10 mg twice daily. After isolation, RNA underwent reverse transcription to generate cDNA as the sequencing template. The repertoire was sequenced with immunoSEQ multiplex PCR; TCRdb's copy has only in-frame clones and lacks some. The data show fewer than 200,000 clones, 60% seen once. The rearrangement joins TRBV7-9 to TRBJ2-3; D is undetermined. Sequencing was performed on CD4+ T cells sorted from blood, taken at week 24, from a patient treated with tofacitinib. The TCR was taken from a human donor with alopecia areata. The CDR3 nucleotides are TGTGCCAGCAGCTCGTCCACAGATACGCAGTATTTT. This sequence encodes CASSSSTDTQYF. Drawing the rest from reference TRBV7-9 and TRBJ2-3, the complete variable domain is DTGVSQNPRHKITKRGQNVTFRCDPISEHNRLYWYRQTLGQGPEFLTYFQNEAQLEKSRLLSDRFSAERPKGSFSTLEIQRTEQGDSAMYLCASSSSTDTQYFGPGTRLTVL.